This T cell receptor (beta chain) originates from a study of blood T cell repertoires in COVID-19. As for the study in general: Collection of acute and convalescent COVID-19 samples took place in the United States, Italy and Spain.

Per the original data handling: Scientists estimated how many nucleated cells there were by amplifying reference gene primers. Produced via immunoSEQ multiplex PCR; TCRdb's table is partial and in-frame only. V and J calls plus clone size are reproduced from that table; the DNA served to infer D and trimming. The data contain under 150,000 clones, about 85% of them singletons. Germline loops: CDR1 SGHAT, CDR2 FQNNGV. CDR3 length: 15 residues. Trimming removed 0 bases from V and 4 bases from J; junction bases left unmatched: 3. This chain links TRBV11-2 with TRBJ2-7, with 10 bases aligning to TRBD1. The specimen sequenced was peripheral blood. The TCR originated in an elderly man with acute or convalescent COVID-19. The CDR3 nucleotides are TGTGCCAGCAGCTTAGATTCGGGACAGGGGTACGAGCAGTACTTC. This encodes CASSLDSGQGYEQYF.